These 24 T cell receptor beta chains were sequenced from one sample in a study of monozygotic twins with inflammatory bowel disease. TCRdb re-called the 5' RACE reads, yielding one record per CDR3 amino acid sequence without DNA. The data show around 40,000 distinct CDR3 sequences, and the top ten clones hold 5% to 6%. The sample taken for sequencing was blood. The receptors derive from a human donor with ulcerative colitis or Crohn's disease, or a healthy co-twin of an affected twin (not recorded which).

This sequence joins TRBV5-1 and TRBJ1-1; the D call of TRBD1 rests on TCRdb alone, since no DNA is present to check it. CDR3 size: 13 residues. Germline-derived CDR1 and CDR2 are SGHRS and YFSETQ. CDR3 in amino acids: CASSWTDNTEAFF.

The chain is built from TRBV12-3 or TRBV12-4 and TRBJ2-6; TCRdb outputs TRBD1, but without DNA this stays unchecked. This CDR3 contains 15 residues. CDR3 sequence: CASRETGSGANVLTF.

The CDR3 here is CASSFNGQMNTEAFF. The chain couples TRBV11-2 to TRBJ1-1. The CDR3 consists of 15 residues. Germline CDR1 SGHAT, CDR2 FQNNGV.

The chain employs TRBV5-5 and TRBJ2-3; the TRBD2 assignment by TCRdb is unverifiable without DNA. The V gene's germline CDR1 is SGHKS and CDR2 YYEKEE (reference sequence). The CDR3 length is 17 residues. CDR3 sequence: CASSLRVWAGEADTQYF. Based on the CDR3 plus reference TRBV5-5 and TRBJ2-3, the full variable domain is DAGVTQSPTHLIKTRGQQVTLRCSPISGHKSVSWYQQVLGQGPQFIFQYYEKEERGRGNFPDRFSARQFPNYSSELNVNALLLGDSALYLCASSLRVWAGEADTQYFGPGTRLTVL.

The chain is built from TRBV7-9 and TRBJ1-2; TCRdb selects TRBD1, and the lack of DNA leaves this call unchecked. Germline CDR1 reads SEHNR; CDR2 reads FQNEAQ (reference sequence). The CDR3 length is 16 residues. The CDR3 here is CASSLGTEQANYGYTF. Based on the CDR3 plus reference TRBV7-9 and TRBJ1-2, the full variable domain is DTGVSQNPRHKITKRGQNVTFRCDPISEHNRLYWYRQTLGQGPEFLTYFQNEAQLEKSRLLSDRFSAERPKGSFSTLEIQRTEQGDSAMYLCASSLGTEQANYGYTFGSGTRLTVV.

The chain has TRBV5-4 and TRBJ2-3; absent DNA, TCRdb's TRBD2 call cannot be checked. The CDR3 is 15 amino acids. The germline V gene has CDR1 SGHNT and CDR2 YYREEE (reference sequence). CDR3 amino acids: CASSTGLASTDTQYF.

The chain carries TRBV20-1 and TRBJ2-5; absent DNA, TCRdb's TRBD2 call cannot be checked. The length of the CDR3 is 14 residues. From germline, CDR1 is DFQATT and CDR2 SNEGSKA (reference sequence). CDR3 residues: CSASSGREFETQYF.

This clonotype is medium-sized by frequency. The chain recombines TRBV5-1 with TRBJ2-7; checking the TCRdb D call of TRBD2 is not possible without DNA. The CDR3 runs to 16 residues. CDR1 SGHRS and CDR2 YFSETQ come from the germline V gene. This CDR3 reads CASSERLAGPPYEQYF.

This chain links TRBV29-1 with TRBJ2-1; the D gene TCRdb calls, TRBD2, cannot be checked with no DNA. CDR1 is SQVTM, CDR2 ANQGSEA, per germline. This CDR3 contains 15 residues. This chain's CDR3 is CSALGTSGPYNEQFF.

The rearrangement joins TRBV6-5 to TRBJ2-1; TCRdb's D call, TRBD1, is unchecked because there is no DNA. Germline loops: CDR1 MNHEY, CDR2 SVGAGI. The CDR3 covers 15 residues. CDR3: CASSYSPGPASEQFF.

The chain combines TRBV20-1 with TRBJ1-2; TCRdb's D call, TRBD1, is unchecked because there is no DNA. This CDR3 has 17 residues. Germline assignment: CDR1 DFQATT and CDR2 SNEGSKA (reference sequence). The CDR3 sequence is CSARDVGQGYFRDGYTF.

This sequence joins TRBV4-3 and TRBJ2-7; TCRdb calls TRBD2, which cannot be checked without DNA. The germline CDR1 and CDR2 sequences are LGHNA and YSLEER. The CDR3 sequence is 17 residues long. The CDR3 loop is CASSQGTSGGAPYEQYF.

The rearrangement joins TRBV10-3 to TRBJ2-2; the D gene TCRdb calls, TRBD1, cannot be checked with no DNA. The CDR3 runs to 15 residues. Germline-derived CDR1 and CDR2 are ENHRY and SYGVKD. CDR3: CAITRGRDSTGELFF.

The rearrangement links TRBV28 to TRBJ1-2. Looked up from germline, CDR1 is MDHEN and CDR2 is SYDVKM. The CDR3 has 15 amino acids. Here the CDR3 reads CASSFSSGRNYGYTF.

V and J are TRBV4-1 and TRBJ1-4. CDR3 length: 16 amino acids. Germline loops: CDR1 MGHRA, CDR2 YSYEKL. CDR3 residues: CASSQDNGATNEKLFF.

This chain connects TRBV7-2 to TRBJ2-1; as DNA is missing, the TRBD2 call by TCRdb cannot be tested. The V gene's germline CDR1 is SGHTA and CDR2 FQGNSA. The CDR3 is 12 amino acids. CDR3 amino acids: CASSQLAASQFF.

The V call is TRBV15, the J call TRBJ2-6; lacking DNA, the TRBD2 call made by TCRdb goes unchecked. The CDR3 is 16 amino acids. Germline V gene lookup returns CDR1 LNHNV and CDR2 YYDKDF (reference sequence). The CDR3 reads CATSALGVSGANVLTF.

The CDR3 region is CASSARDSGLSYEQYF. The chain links TRBV5-1 to TRBJ2-7; TCRdb names TRBD2, which stays unverified in the absence of DNA. The CDR3 contains 16 residues. CDR1 is SGHRS and CDR2 is YFSETQ in the germline V gene.

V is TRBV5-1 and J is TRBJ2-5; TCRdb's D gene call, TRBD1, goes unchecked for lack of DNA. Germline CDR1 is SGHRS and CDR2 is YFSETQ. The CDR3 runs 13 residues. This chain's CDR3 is CASKGQAQETQYF.

The CDR3 spells CSARTDGNSNQPQHF. This sequence joins TRBV20-1 and TRBJ1-5. The CDR3 is 15 amino acids. The germline V gene encodes CDR1 DFQATT and CDR2 SNEGSKA (reference sequence).

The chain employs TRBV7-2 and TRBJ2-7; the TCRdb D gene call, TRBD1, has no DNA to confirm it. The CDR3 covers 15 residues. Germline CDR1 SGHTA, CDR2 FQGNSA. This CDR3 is CASSLRDRANYEQYF.

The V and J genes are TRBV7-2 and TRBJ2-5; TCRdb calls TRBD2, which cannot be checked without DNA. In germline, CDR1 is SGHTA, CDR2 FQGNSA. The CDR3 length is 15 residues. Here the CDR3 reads CASIKPAGGHETQYF.

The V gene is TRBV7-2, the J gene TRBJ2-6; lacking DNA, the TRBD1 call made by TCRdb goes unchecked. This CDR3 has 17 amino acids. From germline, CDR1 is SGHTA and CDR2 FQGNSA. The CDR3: CASSPPGRTSGANVLTF. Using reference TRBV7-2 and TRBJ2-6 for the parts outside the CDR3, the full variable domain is GAGVSQSPSNKVTEKGKDVELRCDPISGHTALYWYRQSLGQGLEFLIYFQGNSAPDKSGLPSDRFSAERTGGSVSTLTIQRTQQEDSAVYLCASSPPGRTSGANVLTFGAGSRLTVL.

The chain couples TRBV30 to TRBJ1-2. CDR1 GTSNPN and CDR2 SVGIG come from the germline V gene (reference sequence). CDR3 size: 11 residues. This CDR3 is CAWELSTGYTF.